The T cell receptor beta chain described here comes from a study of blood T cells in healthy people across ages. The V end lost 2 bases, the J end lost 6 bases, and 15 bases lay between the germline ends. CDR3 size: 15 residues. The germline V gene has CDR1 MNHNS and CDR2 SASEGT. Through a sample-barcoded 5' primer and a J-beta primer mix, a second PCR was run for roughly 6 to 12 cycles. Each cDNA molecule was tagged by a template-switch adaptor with 12 random nucleotides. A single record per CDR3 protein comes from TCRdb applying MiXCR to the 5' RACE reads. Of some 1.5 million distinct CDR3 sequences in the sample, 28% were seen once.

The chain combines TRBV6-1 with TRBJ2-3; D is uncertain. What was sequenced was blood. The receptor was derived from a young woman in good health. The CDR3 here is CASSERWAILDTQYF. The CDR3 nucleotides are TGTGCCAGCAGTGAACGGTGGGCCATTTTGGATACGCAGTATTTT.